The 20 T cell receptor beta chains given below trace back to one sample, sequenced in a study of blood T cells in healthy people across ages. A second PCR, run for about 6 to 12 cycles, used a sample-barcoded 5' primer plus a J-beta primer mix. TCRdb re-called the 5' RACE reads through MiXCR, storing one row per CDR3 protein. Counted here are hundreds of thousands of distinct CDR3 sequences, roughly 53% occurring once; the ten biggest clones make up over 35%. The sample comprised blood. These receptors originate from a man aged 55 to 70 in good health.

In its sample, this clonotype was seen a few times. The CDR3 DNA is TGTGCCATCAGTGACCCTCCAGGGGGTATCTACGAGCAGTACTTC. Amino acid sequence: CAISDPPGGIYEQYF. V usage is TRBV10-3 and J usage is TRBJ2-7; the match to TRBD1 covers 7 bases. There are 15 residues in the CDR3. Losses at the gene ends were 3 bases for V and 3 bases for J; bases not matched to a gene: 8. Germline assignment: CDR1 ENHRY and CDR2 SYGVKD.

This clonotype is a singleton in its sample. The V and J genes are TRBV14 and TRBJ1-2; 8 bases are a match to TRBD1. CDR3 length equals 14 residues. CDR1 is SGHDN and CDR2 is FVKESK in the germline V gene. J lost 8 bases, V lost 4 bases, and 9 bases had no gene match. The CDR3, as DNA: TGTGCCAGCAGCCCCGTGGACAGGGTATTCGGCTACACCTTC. This codes for CASSPVDRVFGYTF.

The V gene is TRBV11-2, the J gene TRBJ2-4, with 11 bases that match TRBD1. TRBJ2-7 explains the end of the DNA better; the J call may be wrong. The germline gives CDR1 SGHAT, CDR2 FQNNGV. The CDR3 is 16 residues long. CDR3 nucleotides: TGTGCCAGCAGCTTAGGCCCGGGACAGGGGGCCTACGAGCAGTACTTC. Its protein product is CASSLGPGQGAYEQYF.

This clonotype was found a few times. CDR3 sequence: CSALGWGELFF. The CDR3 nucleotides are TGCAGCGCCTTGGGCTGGGGGGAGCTGTTTTTT. The gene calls are TRBV29-1 and TRBJ2-2; D is unresolved. Germline V gene lookup returns CDR1 SQVTM and CDR2 ANQGSEA. The CDR3 contains 11 residues. V gave up 7 bases and J gave up 8 bases, with 11 bases separating them.

V usage is TRBV5-1 and J usage is TRBJ2-7; 9 bases match TRBD1. The junction had 17 bases not matched to a gene; V was cut back by 7 bases and J by 3 bases. The CDR3 loop spans 17 amino acids. Germline CDR1 and CDR2: SGHRS and YFSETQ. The CDR3 DNA reads TGCGCCAGCGGACTCCGGGACAGGGATGAGTTGGGCTACGAGCAGTACTTC. It codes for CASGLRDRDELGYEQYF.

The rearrangement links TRBV12-5 to TRBJ2-3; weak D call: TRBD2 (5 bases). The CDR3 has 13 residues. The germline V gene has CDR1 LGHNT and CDR2 FRNRAP. This CDR3 is CATEGESTDTQYF. CDR3 DNA sequence: TGTGCGACCGAGGGTGAGAGCACAGATACGCAGTATTTT.

This rearrangement joins TRBV20-1 to TRBJ2-3, with 9 positions matching TRBD1. The CDR3 covers 14 residues. With 6 bases clipped from V and 5 bases from J, the junction kept 9 bases outside the gene matches. Per the germline V gene, CDR1 is DFQATT and CDR2 is SNEGSKA (reference sequence). The CDR3 loop reads CSAGRTGARDTQYF. Written as DNA, the CDR3 is TGCAGTGCCGGGAGGACAGGGGCGAGAGATACGCAGTATTTT.

V usage is TRBV20-1 and J usage is TRBJ2-1; 14 nucleotides match TRBD2. Losses at the gene ends were 0 bases for V and 10 bases for J; bases not matched to a gene: 11. Germline lookup yields CDR1 DFQATT and CDR2 SNEGSKA (reference sequence). The CDR3 covers 17 residues. The DNA for the CDR3 is TGCAGTGCTAGAGATCCCCGACTAGCGGGGGGGCCCAGGGAGCAGTTCTTC. Protein: CSARDPRLAGGPREQFF.

About this clonotype: Sequence at one end of the junction differs from germline and may be a read error. The chain couples TRBV20-1 to TRBJ2-1; D not certain. Germline assignment: CDR1 DFQATT and CDR2 SNEGSKA (reference sequence). The CDR3 has 11 residues. CDR3 region: CSARVLSEQFF. CDR3 nucleotide sequence: TGCAGTGCCAGAGTTCTGAGTGAGCAGTTCTTC.

The chain recombines TRBV21-1 with TRBJ2-7; TRBD1, the table's D call, was not compared with the DNA. TRBV21-1 is deemed a pseudogene. The CDR3 length is 15 residues. This CDR3 reads CASSKMGGHSYEQYF. CDR3 nucleotides: TGTGCCAGCAGCAAAATGGGGGGCCACTCCTACGAGCAGTACTTC.

This clonotype was detected a few times. The gene calls are TRBV6-2 or TRBV6-3 and TRBJ2-1; 9 bases are a match to TRBD2. Losses at the gene ends were 1 base for V and 9 bases for J; bases not matched to a gene: 7. This CDR3 region has 15 residues. CDR1 and CDR2 (germline): MNHEY, SVGEGT. The CDR3 sequence: CASSYFAGGLGEQFF. For the CDR3, the DNA is TGTGCCAGCAGTTACTTTGCGGGGGGGCTGGGTGAGCAGTTCTTC.

CDR3 in DNA: TGTGCCAGCAGCACCGCGACAGGGGGAGGAGAGACCCAGTACTTC. Residues: CASSTATGGGETQYF. The chain links TRBV7-9 to TRBJ2-5, with 9 nucleotides matching TRBD1. Germline values: CDR1 SEHNR, CDR2 FQNEAQ (reference sequence). The ends lost 5 bases at V and 4 bases at J; junction bases unmatched: 8. The CDR3 is 15 residues long.

The chain joins TRBV11-2 to TRBJ1-4; TRBD1 might be the D (5 bases). Trimming left V 4 bases short and J 8 bases short, with 14 bases between. This CDR3 contains 14 residues. The V gene's germline CDR1 is SGHAT and CDR2 FQNNGV. In nucleotides, the CDR3 is TGTGCCAGCAGCTCTGAGGGGTGGAACGAAAAACTGTTTTTT. Translation: CASSSEGWNEKLFF.

The V gene is TRBV20-1, the J gene TRBJ2-5, with 12 positions matching TRBD1. Germline CDR1 and CDR2: DFQATT and SNEGSKA (reference sequence). V was pared by 2 bases and J by 11 bases, with 12 bases of the junction left unmatched. This CDR3 comprises 15 residues. In nucleotides, the CDR3 is TGCAGTGCTAGAAACCCGGGACAGGGGGCGGAAGAGCAGTACTTC. Its translation is CSARNPGQGAEEQYF.

V and J are TRBV12-3 or TRBV12-4 and TRBJ2-1, with D tentatively TRBD2 (6 bases). This CDR3 comprises 15 residues. V gave up 6 bases and J gave up 5 bases, with 17 bases separating them. The CDR3 DNA sequence: TGTGCCAGCAGCCTGCCCCCAGGGAGGAACAATGAGCAGTTCTTC. Amino acids: CASSLPPGRNNEQFF.

This clonotype was found a few times. CDR3: CASSYSGTGADAQHF. In nucleotides, the CDR3 is TGTGCCAGCAGTTACTCGGGGACAGGGGCCGACGCCCAGCATTTT. This rearrangement joins TRBV6-6 to TRBJ1-5; 10 bases map to TRBD1. J was trimmed by 11 bases and V by 0 bases; bases with no gene match: 7. The CDR3 sequence is 15 residues long. Germline V gene sequence: CDR1 MNHNY, CDR2 SVGAGI (reference sequence).

This clonotype has a count of ten or more. The chain uses TRBV28 and TRBJ2-7; TRBD1 agrees at 8 bases. Germline V lookup: CDR1 MDHEN, CDR2 SYDVKM. This CDR3 region has 14 residues. The V gene end was trimmed by 6 bases and the J gene end by 2 bases; junction bases not matched to a gene: 6. In DNA, the CDR3 is TGTGCCAGCAGGCCAGGGGGCTACACCTACGAGCAGTACTTC. The encoded protein is CASRPGGYTYEQYF.

V is TRBV24-1 and J is TRBJ1-2, with D unclear. The germline CDR1 and CDR2 sequences are KGHDR and SFDVKD. V lost 2 bases and J lost 4, with 10 bases in between. This CDR3 has 14 residues. CDR3 loop: CATSDSGFGYGYTF. The CDR3 DNA sequence: TGTGCCACCAGTGATTCCGGGTTCGGCTATGGCTACACCTTC.

The chain uses TRBV5-1 and TRBJ2-7; 7 bases agree with TRBD1. The better agreement between TRBJ2-5 and the DNA end casts doubt on the J call. Germline CDR1 and CDR2: SGHRS and YFSETQ. CDR3 size: 15 residues. CDR3 in amino acids: CASSSRTGAKETQYF. In DNA form, the CDR3 reads TGCGCCAGCAGCTCCCGGACAGGAGCAAAAGAGACCCAGTACTTC.

This rearrangement joins TRBV9 to TRBJ2-7; weak D call: TRBD2 (6 bases). This CDR3 contains 15 residues. With 7 bases removed from V and 7 bases from J, the gap between germline ends came to 24 bases. Germline CDR1 is SGDLS and CDR2 is YYNGEE. The CDR3 DNA sequence: TGTGCCAGCGGGGCCGGGACTCTTATCTACAATGAGCAGTACTTC. This translates into CASGAGTLIYNEQYF.